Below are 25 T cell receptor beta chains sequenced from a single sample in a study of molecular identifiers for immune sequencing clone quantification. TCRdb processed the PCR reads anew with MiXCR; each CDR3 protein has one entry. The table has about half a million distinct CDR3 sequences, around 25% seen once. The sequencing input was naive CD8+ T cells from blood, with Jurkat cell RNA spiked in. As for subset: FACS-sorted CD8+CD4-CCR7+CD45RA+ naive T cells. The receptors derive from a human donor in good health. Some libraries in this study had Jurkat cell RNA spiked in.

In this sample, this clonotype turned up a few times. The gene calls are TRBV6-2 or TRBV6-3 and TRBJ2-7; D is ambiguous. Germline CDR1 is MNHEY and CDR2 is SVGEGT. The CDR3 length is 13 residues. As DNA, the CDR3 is TGTGCAATCGGGCCGCCGAGCTCCTACGAGCAGTACTTC. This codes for CAIGPPSSYEQYF.

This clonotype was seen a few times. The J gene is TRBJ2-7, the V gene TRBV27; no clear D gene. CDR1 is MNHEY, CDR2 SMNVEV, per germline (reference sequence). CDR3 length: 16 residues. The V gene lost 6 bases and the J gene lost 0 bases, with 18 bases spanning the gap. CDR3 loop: CASRPSWGMPSYEQYF. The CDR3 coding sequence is TGTGCCAGCAGACCGTCATGGGGTATGCCCTCCTACGAGCAGTACTTC.

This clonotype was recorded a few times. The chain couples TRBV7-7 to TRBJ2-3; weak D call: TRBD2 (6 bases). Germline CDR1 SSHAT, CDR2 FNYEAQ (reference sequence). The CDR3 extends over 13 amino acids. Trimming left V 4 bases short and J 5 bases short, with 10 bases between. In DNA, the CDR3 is TGTGCCAGCAGCTCCACGGAGGGAGATACGCAGTATTTT. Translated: CASSSTEGDTQYF.

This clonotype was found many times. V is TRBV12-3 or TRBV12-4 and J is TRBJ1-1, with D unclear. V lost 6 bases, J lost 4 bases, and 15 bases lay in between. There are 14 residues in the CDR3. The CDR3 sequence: CASSPSSPATEAFF. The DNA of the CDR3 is TGTGCCAGCAGCCCCAGTTCCCCGGCCACTGAAGCTTTCTTT.

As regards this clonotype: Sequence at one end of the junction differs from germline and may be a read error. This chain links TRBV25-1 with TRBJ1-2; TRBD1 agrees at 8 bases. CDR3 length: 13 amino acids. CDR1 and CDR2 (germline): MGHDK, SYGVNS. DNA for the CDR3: TGTGCCAGCAGCGTGGACAGGGCCTATGGCTACCCCTTC. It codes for CASSVDRAYGYPF.

The CDR3 reads CASSSQGVERSGANVLTF. In nucleotides, the CDR3 is TGTGCCAGCAGTTCACAGGGGGTTGAGAGGTCTGGGGCCAACGTCCTGACTTTC. V gene TRBV6-5 combines with J gene TRBJ2-6; 8 bases line up with TRBD1. CDR1 is MNHEY, CDR2 SVGAGI, per germline. The length of the CDR3 is 18 residues. Trimming took 4 bases from V and 1 from J; bases not matched to a gene: 9.

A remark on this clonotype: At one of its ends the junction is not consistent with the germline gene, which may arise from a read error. CDR3 sequence reads: CATSVSLNTGELFF. In DNA, the CDR3 is TGTGCCACCAGTGTCAGTCTTAACACTGGGGAGCTGTTTTTT. This sequence joins TRBV24-1 and TRBJ2-2; D ambiguous. The CDR3 has 14 amino acids. CDR1 is KGHDR and CDR2 is SFDVKD in the germline V gene.

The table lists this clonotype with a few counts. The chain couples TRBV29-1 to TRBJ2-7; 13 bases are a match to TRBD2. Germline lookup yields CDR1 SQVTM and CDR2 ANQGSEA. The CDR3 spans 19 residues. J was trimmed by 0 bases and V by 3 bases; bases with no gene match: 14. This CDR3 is CSVEVRLAGGYRNSYEQYF. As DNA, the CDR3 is TGCAGCGTTGAGGTTCGACTAGCGGGGGGTTACCGAAACTCCTACGAGCAGTACTTC.

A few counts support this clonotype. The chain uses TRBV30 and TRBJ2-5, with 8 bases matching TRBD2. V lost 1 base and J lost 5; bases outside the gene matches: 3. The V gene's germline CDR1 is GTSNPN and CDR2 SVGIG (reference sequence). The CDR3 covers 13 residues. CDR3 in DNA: TGTGCCTGGAGTGGGGCGGGAGGCGAGACCCAGTACTTC. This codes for CAWSGAGGETQYF.

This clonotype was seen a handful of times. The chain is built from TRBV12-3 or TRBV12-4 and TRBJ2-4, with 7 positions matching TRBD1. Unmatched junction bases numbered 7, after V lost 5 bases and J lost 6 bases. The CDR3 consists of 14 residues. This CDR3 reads CASSTTGSRNIQYF. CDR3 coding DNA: TGTGCCAGCAGTACGACAGGGTCCAGAAACATTCAGTACTTC.

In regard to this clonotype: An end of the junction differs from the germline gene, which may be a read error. The chain's CDR3 is CRVEDKSRRAYTQYF. CDR3 in DNA: TGCAGAGTTGAAGATAAAAGTCGGCGGGCCTATACGCAGTATTTT. The genes are TRBV29-1 and TRBJ2-3; D is perhaps TRBD2 (5 bases). From germline, CDR1 is SQVTM and CDR2 ANQGSEA. The CDR3 extends over 15 amino acids.

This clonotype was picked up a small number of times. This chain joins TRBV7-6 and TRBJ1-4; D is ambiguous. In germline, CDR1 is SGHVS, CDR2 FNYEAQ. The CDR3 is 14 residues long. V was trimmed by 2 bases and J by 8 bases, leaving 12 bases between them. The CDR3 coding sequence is TGTGCCAGCAGCTTACTGGGCAGCTACGAAAAACTGTTTTTT. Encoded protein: CASSLLGSYEKLFF.

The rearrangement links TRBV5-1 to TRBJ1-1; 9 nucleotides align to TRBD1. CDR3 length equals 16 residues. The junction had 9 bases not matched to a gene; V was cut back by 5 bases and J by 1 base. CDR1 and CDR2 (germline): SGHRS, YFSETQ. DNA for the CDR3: TGCGCCAGCAGTAACAGGGGGCGAAACCCGAACACTGAAGCTTTCTTT. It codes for CASSNRGRNPNTEAFF.

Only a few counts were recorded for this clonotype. Written as DNA, the CDR3 is TGTGCCAGCAGTCCGATCGGACAGGGAGGCGAGCAGTACTTC. It is translated as CASSPIGQGGEQYF. The chain employs TRBV6-5 and TRBJ2-7; 8 positions agree with TRBD1. The junction had 9 bases not matched to a gene; V was cut back by 5 bases and J by 6 bases. The CDR3 runs to 14 residues. Germline CDR1 is MNHEY and CDR2 is SVGAGI.

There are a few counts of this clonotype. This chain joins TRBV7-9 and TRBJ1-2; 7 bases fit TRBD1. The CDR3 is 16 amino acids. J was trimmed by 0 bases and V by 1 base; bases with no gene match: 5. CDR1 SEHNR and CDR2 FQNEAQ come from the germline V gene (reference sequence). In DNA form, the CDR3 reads TGTGCCAGCAGCTTAGATGATGGACAGGCTAACTATGGCTACACCTTC. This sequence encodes CASSLDDGQANYGYTF.

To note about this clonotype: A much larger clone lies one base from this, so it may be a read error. The CDR3 region has the DNA TGTGCCGGCAGCTTAGAAAGGACGGAGAGCACAGATACGCAGTATTTT. Its translation is CAGSLERTESTDTQYF. The gene calls are TRBV7-9 and TRBJ2-3, with D hard to call. The CDR3 length is 16 residues. The germline CDR1 and CDR2 sequences are SEHNR and FQNEAQ (reference sequence).

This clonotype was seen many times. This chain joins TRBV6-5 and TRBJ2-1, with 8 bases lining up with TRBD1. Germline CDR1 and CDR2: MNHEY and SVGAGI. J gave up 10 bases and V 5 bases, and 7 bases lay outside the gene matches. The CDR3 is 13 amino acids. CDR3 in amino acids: CASSTGTGNEQFF. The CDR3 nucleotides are TGTGCCAGCAGTACCGGGACAGGAAACGAGCAGTTCTTC.

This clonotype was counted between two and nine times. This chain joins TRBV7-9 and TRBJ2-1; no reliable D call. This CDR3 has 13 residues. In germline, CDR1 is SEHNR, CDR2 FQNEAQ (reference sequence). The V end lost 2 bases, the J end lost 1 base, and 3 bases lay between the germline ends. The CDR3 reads CASSLFSYNEQFF. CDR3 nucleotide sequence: TGTGCCAGCAGCTTATTTTCCTACAATGAGCAGTTCTTC.

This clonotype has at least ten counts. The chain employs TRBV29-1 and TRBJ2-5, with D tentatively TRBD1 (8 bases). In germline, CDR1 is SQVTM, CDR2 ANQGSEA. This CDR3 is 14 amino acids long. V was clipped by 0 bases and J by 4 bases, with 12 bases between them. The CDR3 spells CSVEEGGTGETQYF. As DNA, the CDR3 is TGCAGCGTTGAAGAGGGGGGGACAGGAGAGACCCAGTACTTC.

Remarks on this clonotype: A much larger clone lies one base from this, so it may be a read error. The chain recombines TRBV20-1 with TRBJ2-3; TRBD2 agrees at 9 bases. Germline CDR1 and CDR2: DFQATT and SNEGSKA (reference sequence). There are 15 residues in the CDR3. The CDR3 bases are TGCAGTGCTAGCTCTCCTAGCGGGAAAACAGGTACGCAGTATTTT. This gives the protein CSASSPSGKTGTQYF.

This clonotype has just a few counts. CDR3 DNA sequence: TGTGCCAGCAAGCAAGGAGTGACCTACGAGCAGTACTTC. Its protein is CASKQGVTYEQYF. V gene TRBV6-5 combines with J gene TRBJ2-7; D not certain. This CDR3 has 13 residues. Germline CDR1 and CDR2: MNHEY and SVGAGI. V was shortened by 7 bases and J by 2 bases, with 12 bases between the two germline ends.

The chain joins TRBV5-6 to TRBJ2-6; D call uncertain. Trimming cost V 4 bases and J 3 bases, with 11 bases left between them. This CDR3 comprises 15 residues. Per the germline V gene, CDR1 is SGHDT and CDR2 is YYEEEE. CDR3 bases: TGTGCCAGCAGCCCTGAAGGGTATGGGGCCAACGTCCTGACTTTC. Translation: CASSPEGYGANVLTF.

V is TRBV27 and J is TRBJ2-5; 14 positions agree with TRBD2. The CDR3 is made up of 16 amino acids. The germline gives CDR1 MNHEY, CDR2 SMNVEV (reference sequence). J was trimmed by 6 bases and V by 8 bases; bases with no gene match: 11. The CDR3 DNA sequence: TGTGCCAGCTGGCACGGACTAGCGGGAGGAGGGAAGACCCAGTACTTC. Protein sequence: CASWHGLAGGGKTQYF.

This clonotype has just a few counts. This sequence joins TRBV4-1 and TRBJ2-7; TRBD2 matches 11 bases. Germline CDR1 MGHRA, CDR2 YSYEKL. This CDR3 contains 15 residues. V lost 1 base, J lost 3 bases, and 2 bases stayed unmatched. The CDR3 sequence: CASSQATSGSYEQYF. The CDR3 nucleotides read TGCGCCAGCAGCCAAGCCACTAGCGGGAGCTACGAGCAGTACTTC.

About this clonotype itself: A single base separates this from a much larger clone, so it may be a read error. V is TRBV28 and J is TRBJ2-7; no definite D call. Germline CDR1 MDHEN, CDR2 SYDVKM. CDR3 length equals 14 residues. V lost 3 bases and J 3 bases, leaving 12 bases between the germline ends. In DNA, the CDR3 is TGTGCCAGCAGTTTCGGCAGCGTCCTCTACGAGCAGTACTTC. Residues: CASSFGSVLYEQYF.